This T cell receptor (beta chain) was sequenced during a study of monozygotic twins with cystic fibrosis. CDR1 is SGHRS and CDR2 is YFSETQ in the germline V gene. There are 15 residues in the CDR3. V was pared by 0 bases and J by 0 bases, with 10 bases between. Generated by immunoSEQ multiplex PCR, the TCRdb table keeps only in-frame clones and is missing some. The data show around 9,100 clones, 98% to 99% seen once. Overall study findings and caveats: Nucleotide-identical clonotype sharing was significantly higher within monozygotic CF twin pairs than between unrelated CF individuals.

As regards this clone: As yet, its antigen is unknown.

Sequencing was done on a sample of blood. This receptor was obtained from a girl aged 2 to 9 with cystic fibrosis. V is TRBV5-1 and J is TRBJ2-7; D gene uncertain. As DNA, the CDR3 is TGCGCCAGCAGCTTGGGGTATCCGAGCTCCTACGAGCAGTACTTC. Translating gives CASSLGYPSSYEQYF.